This T cell receptor beta chain is drawn from a study of cytomegalovirus exposure and HLA in healthy donors. Study-wide points: Using the classifier, cytomegalovirus status was reportedly diagnosed with high specificity and sensitivity.

This CDR3 contains 16 residues. The germline CDR1 and CDR2 sequences are MNHEY and SVGAGI. Trimming left V 4 bases short and J 3 bases short, with 18 bases between. Notes on this clone: Its antigen remains unknown.

The PCR contained 60 Vbeta and 13 Jbeta primers. Only in-frame clones appear in the TCRdb table, and some are missing; sequencing was by immunoSEQ multiplex PCR. Of 170,000 or so clones in the sample, more than 80% were seen once. Sequencing was performed on PBMCs. The V call is TRBV6-5, the J call TRBJ1-1; D gene uncertain. The sequence was collected from a boy between 5 and 17 years old in good health and CMV-seronegative. CDR3 bases: TGTGCCAGCAGTTCCCGGGGAACTAGGAGGGACACTGAAGCTTTCTTT. This encodes CASSSRGTRRDTEAFF.